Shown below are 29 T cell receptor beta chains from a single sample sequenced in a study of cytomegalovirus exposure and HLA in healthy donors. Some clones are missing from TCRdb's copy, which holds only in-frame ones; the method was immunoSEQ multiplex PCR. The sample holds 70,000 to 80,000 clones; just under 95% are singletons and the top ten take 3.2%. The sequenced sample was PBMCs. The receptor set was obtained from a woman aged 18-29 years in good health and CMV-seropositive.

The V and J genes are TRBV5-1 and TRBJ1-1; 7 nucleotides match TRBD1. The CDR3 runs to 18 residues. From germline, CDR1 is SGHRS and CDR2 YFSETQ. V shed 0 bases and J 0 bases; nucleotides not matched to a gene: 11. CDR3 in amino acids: CASSLGSGGLPMNTEAFF. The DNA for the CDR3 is TGCGCCAGCAGCTTGGGGTCAGGGGGATTGCCCATGAACACTGAAGCTTTCTTT. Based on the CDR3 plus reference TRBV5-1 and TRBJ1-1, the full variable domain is KAGVTQTPRYLIKTRGQQVTLSCSPISGHRSVSWYQQTPGQGLQFLFEYFSETQRNKGNFPGRFSGRQFSNSRSEMNVSTLELGDSALYLCASSLGSGGLPMNTEAFFGQGTRLTVV.

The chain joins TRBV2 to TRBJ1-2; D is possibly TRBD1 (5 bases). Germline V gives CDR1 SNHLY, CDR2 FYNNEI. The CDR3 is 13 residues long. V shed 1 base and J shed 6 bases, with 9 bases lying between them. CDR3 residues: CASSEDRINGYTF. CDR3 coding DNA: TGTGCCAGCAGTGAAGACAGGATTAATGGCTACACCTTC. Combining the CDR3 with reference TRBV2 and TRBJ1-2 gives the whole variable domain EPEVTQTPSHQVTQMGQEVILRCVPISNHLYFYWYRQILGQKVEFLVSFYNNEISEKSEIFDDQFSVERPDGSNFTLKIRSTKLEDSAMYFCASSEDRINGYTFGSGTRLTVV.

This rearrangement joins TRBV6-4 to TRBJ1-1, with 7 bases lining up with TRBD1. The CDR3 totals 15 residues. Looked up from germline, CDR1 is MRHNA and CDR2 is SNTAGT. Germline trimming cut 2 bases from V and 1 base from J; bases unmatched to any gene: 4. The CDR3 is CASSDHTGENTEAFF. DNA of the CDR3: TGTGCCAGCAGTGACCATACAGGGGAGAACACTGAAGCTTTCTTT.

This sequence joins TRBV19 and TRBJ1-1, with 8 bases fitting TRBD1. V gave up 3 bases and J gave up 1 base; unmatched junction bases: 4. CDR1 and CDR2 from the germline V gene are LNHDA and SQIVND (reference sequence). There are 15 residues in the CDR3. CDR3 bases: TGTGCCAGTAGTATTTCCGGGACAGGGAACACTGAAGCTTTCTTT. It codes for CASSISGTGNTEAFF.

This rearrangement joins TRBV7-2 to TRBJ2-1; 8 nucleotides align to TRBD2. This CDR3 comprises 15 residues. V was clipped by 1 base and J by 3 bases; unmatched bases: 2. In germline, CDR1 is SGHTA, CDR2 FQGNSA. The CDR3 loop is CASSLVAGNYNEQFF. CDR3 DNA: TGTGCCAGCAGCTTAGTAGCGGGGAACTACAATGAGCAGTTCTTC.

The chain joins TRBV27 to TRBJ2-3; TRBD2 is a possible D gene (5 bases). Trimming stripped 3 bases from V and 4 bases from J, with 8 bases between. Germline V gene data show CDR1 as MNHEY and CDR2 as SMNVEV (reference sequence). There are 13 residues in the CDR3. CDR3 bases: TGTGCCAGCAGTTTGGCTAGCCCAGATACGCAGTATTTT. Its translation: CASSLASPDTQYF.

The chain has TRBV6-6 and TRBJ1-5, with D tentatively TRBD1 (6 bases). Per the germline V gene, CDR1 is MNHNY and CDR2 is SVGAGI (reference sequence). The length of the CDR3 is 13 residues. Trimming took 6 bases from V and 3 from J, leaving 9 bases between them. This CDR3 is CASSGQNNQPQHF. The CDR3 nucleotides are TGTGCCAGCAGCGGACAGAACAATCAGCCCCAGCATTTT.

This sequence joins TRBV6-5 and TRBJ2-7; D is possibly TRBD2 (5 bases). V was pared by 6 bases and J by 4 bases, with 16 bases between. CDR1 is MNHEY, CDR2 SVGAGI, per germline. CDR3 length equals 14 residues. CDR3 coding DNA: TGTGCCAGCAGGACCACTGGCGGGTTGTACGAGCAGTACTTC. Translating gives CASRTTGGLYEQYF.

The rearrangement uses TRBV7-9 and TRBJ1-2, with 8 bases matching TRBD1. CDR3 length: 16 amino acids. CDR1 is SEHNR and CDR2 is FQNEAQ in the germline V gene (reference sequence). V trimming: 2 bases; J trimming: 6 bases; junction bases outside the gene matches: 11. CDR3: CASSLKSGGAVDGYTF. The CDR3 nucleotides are TGTGCCAGCAGCTTAAAATCAGGGGGCGCAGTCGATGGCTACACCTTC.

The CDR3 is CASSNPTQGLGSPLHF. Here the CDR3 DNA reads TGTGCCAGCAGCAACCCGACGCAGGGGTTAGGTTCACCCCTCCACTTT. The chain links TRBV28 to TRBJ1-6, with D perhaps TRBD1 (6 bases). The CDR3 contains 16 residues. Trimming removed 6 bases from V and 9 bases from J, with 21 bases in between. CDR1 and CDR2 from the germline V gene are MDHEN and SYDVKM. Complete variable domain (other parts from reference TRBV28 and TRBJ1-6): DVKVTQSSRYLVKRTGEKVFLECVQDMDHENMFWYRQDPGLGLRLIYFSYDVKMKEKGDIPEGYSVSREKKERFSLILESASTNQTSMYLCASSNPTQGLGSPLHFGNGTRLTVT.

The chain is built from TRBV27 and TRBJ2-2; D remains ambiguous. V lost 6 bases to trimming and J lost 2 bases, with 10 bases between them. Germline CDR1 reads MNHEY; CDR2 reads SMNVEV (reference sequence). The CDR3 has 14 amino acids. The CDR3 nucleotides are TGTGCCAGCAGGCCGAAGCCTAACACCGGGGAGCTGTTTTTT. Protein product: CASRPKPNTGELFF.

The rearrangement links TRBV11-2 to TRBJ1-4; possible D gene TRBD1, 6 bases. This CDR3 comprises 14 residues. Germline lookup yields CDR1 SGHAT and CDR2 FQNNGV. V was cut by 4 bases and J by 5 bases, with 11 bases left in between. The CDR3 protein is CASSYGQRNEKLFF. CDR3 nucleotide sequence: TGTGCCAGCAGCTATGGACAGAGGAATGAAAAACTGTTTTTT.

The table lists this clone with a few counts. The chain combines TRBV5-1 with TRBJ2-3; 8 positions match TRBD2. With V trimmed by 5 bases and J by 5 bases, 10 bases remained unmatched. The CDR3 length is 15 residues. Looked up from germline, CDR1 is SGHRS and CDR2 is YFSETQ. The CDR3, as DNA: TGCGCCAGCAGGATTAGCGGGGTATCGGGAGATACGCAGTATTTT. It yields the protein CASRISGVSGDTQYF.

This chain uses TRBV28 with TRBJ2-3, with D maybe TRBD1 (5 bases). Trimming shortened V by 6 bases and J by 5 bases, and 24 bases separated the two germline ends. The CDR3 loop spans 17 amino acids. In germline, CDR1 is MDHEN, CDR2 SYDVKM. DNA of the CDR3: TGTGCCAGCAGCCTTAACTTCGACAGAGGATGGAGAGATACGCAGTATTTT. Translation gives CASSLNFDRGWRDTQYF.

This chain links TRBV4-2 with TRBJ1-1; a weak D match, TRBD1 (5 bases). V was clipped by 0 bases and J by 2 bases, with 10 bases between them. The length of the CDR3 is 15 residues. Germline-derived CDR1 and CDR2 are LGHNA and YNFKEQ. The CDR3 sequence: CASSQDGQGNTEAFF. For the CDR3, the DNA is TGTGCCAGCAGCCAAGATGGGCAGGGAAACACTGAAGCTTTCTTT.

DNA for the CDR3: TGCGCCAGCAGCCCGGGACTAGCGGGGTCACAGGATGAGCAGTTCTTC. Translated, it gives CASSPGLAGSQDEQFF. The chain is built from TRBV5-1 and TRBJ2-1; 13 bases agree with TRBD2. CDR1 and CDR2 from the germline V gene are SGHRS and YFSETQ. The V segment lost 4 bases and the J segment 8 bases; nucleotides outside the gene matches: 9. The CDR3 spans 16 residues.

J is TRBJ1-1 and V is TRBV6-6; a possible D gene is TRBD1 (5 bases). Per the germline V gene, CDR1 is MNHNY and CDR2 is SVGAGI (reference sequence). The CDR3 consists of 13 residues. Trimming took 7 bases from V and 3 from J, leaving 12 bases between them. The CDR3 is CASTTGVDTEAFF. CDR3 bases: TGTGCCAGCACTACGGGGGTTGACACTGAAGCTTTCTTT.

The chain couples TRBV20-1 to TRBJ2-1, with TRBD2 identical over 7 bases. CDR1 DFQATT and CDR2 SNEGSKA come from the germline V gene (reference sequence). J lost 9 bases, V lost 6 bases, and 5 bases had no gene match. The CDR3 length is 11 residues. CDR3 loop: CSAGLVAEQFF. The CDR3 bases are TGCAGTGCAGGACTAGTTGCTGAGCAGTTCTTC.

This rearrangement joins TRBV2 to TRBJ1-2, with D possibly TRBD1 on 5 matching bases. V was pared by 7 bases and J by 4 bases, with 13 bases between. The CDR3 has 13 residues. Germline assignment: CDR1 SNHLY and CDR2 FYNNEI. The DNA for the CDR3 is TGTGCCAGCACCACAGGATATGGCTATGGCTACACCTTC. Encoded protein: CASTTGYGYGYTF.

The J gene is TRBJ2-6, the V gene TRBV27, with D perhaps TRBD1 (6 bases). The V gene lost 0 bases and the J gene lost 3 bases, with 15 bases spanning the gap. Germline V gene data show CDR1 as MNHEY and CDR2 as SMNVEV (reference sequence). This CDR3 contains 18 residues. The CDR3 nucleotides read TGTGCCAGCAGTTTATCTCTAGGACAGTTCATTGGGGCCAACGTCCTGACTTTC. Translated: CASSLSLGQFIGANVLTF.

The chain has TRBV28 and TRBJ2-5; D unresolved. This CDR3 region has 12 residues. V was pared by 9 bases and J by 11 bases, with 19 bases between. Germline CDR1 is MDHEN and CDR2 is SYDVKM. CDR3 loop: CASSLRPLEQYF. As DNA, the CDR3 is TGTGCCAGTTCTCTCAGGCCCCTTGAGCAGTACTTC. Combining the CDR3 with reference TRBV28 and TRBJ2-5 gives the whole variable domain DVKVTQSSRYLVKRTGEKVFLECVQDMDHENMFWYRQDPGLGLRLIYFSYDVKMKEKGDIPEGYSVSREKKERFSLILESASTNQTSMYLCASSLRPLEQYFGPGTRLLVL.

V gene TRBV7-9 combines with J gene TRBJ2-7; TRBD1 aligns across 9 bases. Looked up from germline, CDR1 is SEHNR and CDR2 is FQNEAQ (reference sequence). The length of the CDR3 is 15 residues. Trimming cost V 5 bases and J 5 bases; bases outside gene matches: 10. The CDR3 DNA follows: TGTGCCAGCAGCAAGACAGGGGGAGCCGTCAACGAGCAGTACTTC. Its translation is CASSKTGGAVNEQYF.

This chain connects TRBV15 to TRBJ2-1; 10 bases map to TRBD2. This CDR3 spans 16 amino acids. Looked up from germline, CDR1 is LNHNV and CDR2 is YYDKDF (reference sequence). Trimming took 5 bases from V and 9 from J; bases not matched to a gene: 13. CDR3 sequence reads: CATSRTWTSGILEQFF. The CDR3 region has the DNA TGTGCCACCAGCCGCACGTGGACTAGCGGAATTCTTGAGCAGTTCTTC.

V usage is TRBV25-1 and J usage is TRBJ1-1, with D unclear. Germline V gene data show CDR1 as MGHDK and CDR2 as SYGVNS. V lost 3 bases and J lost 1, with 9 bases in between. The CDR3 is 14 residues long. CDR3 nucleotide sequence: TGTGCCAGCAGTGATTTACAGACGAACACTGAAGCTTTCTTT. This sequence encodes CASSDLQTNTEAFF.

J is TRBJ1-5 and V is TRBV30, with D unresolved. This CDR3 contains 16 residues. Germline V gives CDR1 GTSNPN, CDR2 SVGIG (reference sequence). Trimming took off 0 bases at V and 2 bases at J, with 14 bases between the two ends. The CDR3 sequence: CAWSVHVGGGNQPQHF. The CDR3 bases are TGTGCCTGGAGTGTACACGTGGGAGGCGGCAATCAGCCCCAGCATTTT.

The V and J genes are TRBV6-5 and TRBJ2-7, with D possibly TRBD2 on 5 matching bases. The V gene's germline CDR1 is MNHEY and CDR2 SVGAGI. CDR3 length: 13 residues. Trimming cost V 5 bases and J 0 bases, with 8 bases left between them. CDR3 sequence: CASSRTASYEQYF. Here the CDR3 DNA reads TGTGCCAGCAGTCGGACTGCCTCCTACGAGCAGTACTTC.

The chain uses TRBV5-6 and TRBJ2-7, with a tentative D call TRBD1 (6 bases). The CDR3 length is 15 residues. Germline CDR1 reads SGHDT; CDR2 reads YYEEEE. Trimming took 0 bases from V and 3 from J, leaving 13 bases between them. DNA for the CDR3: TGTGCCAGCAGCTTGGCCTCGACAGGAGGCTACGAGCAGTACTTC. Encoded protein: CASSLASTGGYEQYF.

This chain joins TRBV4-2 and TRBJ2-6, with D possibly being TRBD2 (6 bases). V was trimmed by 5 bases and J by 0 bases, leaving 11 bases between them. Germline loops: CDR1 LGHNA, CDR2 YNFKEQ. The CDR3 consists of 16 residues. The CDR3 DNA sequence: TGTGCCAGCAGCGTTGGAGCGGGCTCTGGGGCCAACGTCCTGACTTTC. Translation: CASSVGAGSGANVLTF.

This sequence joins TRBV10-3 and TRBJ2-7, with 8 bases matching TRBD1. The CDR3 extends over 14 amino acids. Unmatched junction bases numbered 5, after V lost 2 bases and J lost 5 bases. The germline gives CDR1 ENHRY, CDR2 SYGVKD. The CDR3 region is CAISETDRDNEQYF. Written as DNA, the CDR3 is TGTGCCATCAGTGAGACGGACAGGGATAACGAGCAGTACTTC.